The T cell receptor beta chain described here comes from a study of T cells after yellow fever vaccination. The authors made TCR cDNA by 5'RACE template switching, adding a universal primer site and UMIs. TCRdb itself ran the 5' RACE reads through MiXCR, one entry per CDR3 protein. The data hold hundreds of thousands of distinct CDR3 sequences, with approximately 12% observed a single time. V lost 4 bases and J lost 4; bases outside the gene matches: 3. The germline V gene encodes CDR1 SQVTM and CDR2 ANQGSEA. This CDR3 has 13 residues. This clonotype is labeled medium-sized. Sequencing used PBMCs, obtained on the day of the yellow fever booster vaccination. The source is a man aged 25-45 years who received the YFV17D yellow fever vaccine. The genes are TRBV29-1 and TRBJ2-2; TRBD1 agrees at 7 bases. The DNA for the CDR3 is TGCAGCGTTGCTGACAGGGTCACCGGGGAGCTGTTTTTT. This translates into CSVADRVTGELFF.